The 17 T cell receptor beta chains below were found in one sample sequenced in a study of blood T cell repertoires in COVID-19. Method: immunoSEQ multiplex PCR; TCRdb's copy keeps in-frame clones and lacks some. The sample consists of about 300,000 clones, 88% of them appearing once. The sequencing sample was made of peripheral blood. These TCRs come from a woman younger than 45 who had recovered from COVID-19.

The V and J genes are TRBV2 and TRBJ2-1; 7 bases match TRBD2. This CDR3 has 15 residues. Germline V CDR1 and CDR2: SNHLY, FYNNEI. With V trimmed by 7 bases and J by 0 bases, 6 bases remained unmatched. The CDR3 region has the DNA TGTGCCAGCACCAAGAGCGGGGTCTCCTACAATGAGCAGTTCTTC. It specifies CASTKSGVSYNEQFF.

The J gene is TRBJ1-6, the V gene TRBV13; D may be TRBD1 (5 bases). Per germline, CDR1 PRHDT and CDR2 FYEKMQ (reference sequence). Trimming took off 2 bases at V and 4 bases at J, with 12 bases between the two ends. The CDR3 consists of 16 residues. The CDR3 bases are TGTGCCAGCAGCTTAAGGGGCCGGGTGTATAATTCACCCCTCCACTTT. Protein sequence: CASSLRGRVYNSPLHF.

The genes are TRBV7-8 and TRBJ2-1, with 8 positions matching TRBD2. Germline V gives CDR1 SGHVS, CDR2 FQNEAQ. V was pared by 4 bases and J by 9 bases, with 11 bases of the junction left unmatched. This CDR3 has 15 residues. CDR3 in amino acids: CASSSLAAPDGEQFF. As DNA, the CDR3 is TGTGCCAGCAGCTCACTAGCGGCCCCTGATGGTGAGCAGTTCTTC.

The chain uses TRBV27 and TRBJ1-4; no reliable D call. CDR3 length: 15 residues. The germline gives CDR1 MNHEY, CDR2 SMNVEV (reference sequence). V lost 6 bases to trimming and J lost 5 bases, with 16 bases between them. Written as DNA, the CDR3 is TGTGCCAGCAGCCGAGGACTGTCGGCGAATGAAAAACTGTTTTTT. It specifies CASSRGLSANEKLFF.

The V gene is TRBV19, the J gene TRBJ1-2; 8 bases align to TRBD1. The CDR3 is 12 residues long. The V and J ends lost 6 bases and 8 bases, in that order; junction bases with no gene match: 5. Germline V CDR1 and CDR2: LNHDA, SQIVND (reference sequence). CDR3 protein: CASSDRGEGYTF. In nucleotides, the CDR3 is TGTGCCAGTAGCGACAGGGGAGAAGGCTACACCTTC. Full variable domain (remainder filled in from reference TRBV19 and TRBJ1-2): DGGITQSPKYLFRKEGQNVTLSCEQNLNHDAMYWYRQDPGQGLRLIYYSQIVNDFQKGDIAEGYSVSREKKESFPLTVTSAQKNPTAFYLCASSDRGEGYTFGSGTRLTVV.

V usage is TRBV4-2 and J usage is TRBJ1-4; 9 bases are a match to TRBD1. The CDR3 extends over 14 amino acids. Germline trimming cut 8 bases from V and 5 bases from J; bases unmatched to any gene: 6. Germline-derived CDR1 and CDR2 are LGHNA and YNFKEQ. The CDR3 sequence: CASRQGGANEKLFF. The CDR3 DNA follows: TGTGCCAGCCGACAGGGGGGCGCGAATGAAAAACTGTTTTTT.

The rearrangement links TRBV7-3 to TRBJ1-1; 7 nucleotides line up with TRBD1. The V gene's germline CDR1 is SGHTA and CDR2 FQGTGA. CDR3 length: 16 amino acids. V shed 4 bases and J 1 base; nucleotides not matched to a gene: 9. Here the CDR3 DNA reads TGTGCCAGCAGCTCATTCGATCGGACAGGGAACACTGAAGCTTTCTTT. Its protein product is CASSSFDRTGNTEAFF.

The chain recombines TRBV18 with TRBJ2-3; D is ambiguous. Trimming shortened V by 2 bases and J by 2 bases, and 8 bases separated the two germline ends. The CDR3 has 14 amino acids. CDR1 and CDR2 (germline): KGHSH, LQKENI. CDR3 bases: TGTGCCAGCTCACCAGCCAGGTCCACAGATACGCAGTATTTT. This translates into CASSPARSTDTQYF.

This clone has just one count. The chain couples TRBV14 to TRBJ2-3; D is perhaps TRBD2 (5 bases). The CDR3 has 11 residues. Trimming cost V 6 bases and J 4 bases, with 5 bases left between them. CDR1 is SGHDN, CDR2 FVKESK, per germline. CDR3 sequence reads: CASRGADTQYF. CDR3 DNA sequence: TGTGCCAGCAGGGGAGCAGATACGCAGTATTTT.

The rearrangement joins TRBV18 to TRBJ1-5, with TRBD1 as a possible D gene (6 bases). V dropped 5 bases and J dropped 0 bases, with 8 bases sitting between them. This CDR3 spans 14 amino acids. Germline CDR1 and CDR2: KGHSH and LQKENI. In nucleotides, the CDR3 is TGTGCCAGCTCAGGGGACATTAGCAATCAGCCCCAGCATTTT. Protein sequence: CASSGDISNQPQHF.

The chain uses TRBV5-1 and TRBJ1-4, with TRBD1 matching over 9 bases. Germline CDR1 reads SGHRS; CDR2 reads YFSETQ. CDR3 length: 15 residues. V shed 3 bases and J 3 bases; nucleotides not matched to a gene: 3. CDR3 sequence (DNA): TGCGCCAGCAGCTCCGGGACAGGGCCTAATGAAAAACTGTTTTTT. It codes for CASSSGTGPNEKLFF. Based on the CDR3 plus reference TRBV5-1 and TRBJ1-4, the full variable domain is KAGVTQTPRYLIKTRGQQVTLSCSPISGHRSVSWYQQTPGQGLQFLFEYFSETQRNKGNFPGRFSGRQFSNSRSEMNVSTLELGDSALYLCASSSGTGPNEKLFFGSGTQLSVL.

V and J are TRBV5-6 and TRBJ2-7; D gene uncertain. V lost 6 bases to trimming and J lost 3 bases, with 13 bases between them. Germline V gene sequence: CDR1 SGHDT, CDR2 YYEEEE. The length of the CDR3 is 13 residues. The CDR3 coding sequence is TGTGCCAGCAACTCCGTCAGGTTCTACGAGCAGTACTTC. Residues: CASNSVRFYEQYF.

The chain has TRBV28 and TRBJ2-6; no clear D. This CDR3 is built from 19 residues. Germline V gives CDR1 MDHEN, CDR2 SYDVKM. V lost 5 bases, J lost 0 bases, and 20 bases lay in between. CDR3 coding DNA: TGTGCCAGCAGTGATCCATCTTTTACAGCTGTCTCTGGGGCCAACGTCCTGACTTTC. This gives the protein CASSDPSFTAVSGANVLTF. The whole variable domain, remainder taken from reference TRBV28 and TRBJ2-6, is DVKVTQSSRYLVKRTGEKVFLECVQDMDHENMFWYRQDPGLGLRLIYFSYDVKMKEKGDIPEGYSVSREKKERFSLILESASTNQTSMYLCASSDPSFTAVSGANVLTFGAGSRLTVL.

V usage is TRBV11-2 and J usage is TRBJ2-5, with D uncertain. There are 11 residues in the CDR3. Per the germline V gene, CDR1 is SGHAT and CDR2 is FQNNGV. V gave up 4 bases and J gave up 2 bases, with 2 bases separating them. The CDR3 bases are TGTGCCAGCAGCTCGCAAGAGACCCAGTACTTC. Its protein product is CASSSQETQYF. Variable domain in full (rest from reference TRBV11-2 and TRBJ2-5): EAGVAQSPRYKIIEKRQSVAFWCNPISGHATLYWYQQILGQGPKLLIQFQNNGVVDDSQLPKDRFSAERLKGVDSTLKIQPAKLEDSAVYLCASSSQETQYFGPGTRLLVL.

This clone has just a few counts. The rearrangement joins TRBV9 to TRBJ2-1, with 7 bases matching TRBD1. CDR3 length equals 15 residues. CDR1 is SGDLS and CDR2 is YYNGEE in the germline V gene. Germline trimming cut 0 bases from V and 8 bases from J; bases unmatched to any gene: 8. CDR3 in DNA: TGTGCCAGCAGCGTAGAGGGGACAGCTGGGGATGAGCAGTTCTTC. Translation: CASSVEGTAGDEQFF.

This clone was counted many times. The rearrangement uses TRBV23-1 and TRBJ2-7; perhaps TRBD2 as D (7 bases). TRBV23-1 belongs to the ORF category, with a function that is uncertain. V shed 6 bases and J shed 6 bases, with 18 bases lying between them. The CDR3 is 14 amino acids. As DNA, the CDR3 is TGCGCCAGCAGCCGCGTTCGGGGGGCGGGCGAGCAGTACTTC. This encodes CASSRVRGAGEQYF.

The chain recombines TRBV7-2 with TRBJ2-7; D is unclear. In germline, CDR1 is SGHTA, CDR2 FQGNSA. This CDR3 has 13 residues. V lost 4 bases, J lost 0 bases, and 7 bases lay in between. The CDR3 coding sequence is TGTGCCAGCAGCTCCAGTGTCTCCTACGAGCAGTACTTC. Translated: CASSSSVSYEQYF.